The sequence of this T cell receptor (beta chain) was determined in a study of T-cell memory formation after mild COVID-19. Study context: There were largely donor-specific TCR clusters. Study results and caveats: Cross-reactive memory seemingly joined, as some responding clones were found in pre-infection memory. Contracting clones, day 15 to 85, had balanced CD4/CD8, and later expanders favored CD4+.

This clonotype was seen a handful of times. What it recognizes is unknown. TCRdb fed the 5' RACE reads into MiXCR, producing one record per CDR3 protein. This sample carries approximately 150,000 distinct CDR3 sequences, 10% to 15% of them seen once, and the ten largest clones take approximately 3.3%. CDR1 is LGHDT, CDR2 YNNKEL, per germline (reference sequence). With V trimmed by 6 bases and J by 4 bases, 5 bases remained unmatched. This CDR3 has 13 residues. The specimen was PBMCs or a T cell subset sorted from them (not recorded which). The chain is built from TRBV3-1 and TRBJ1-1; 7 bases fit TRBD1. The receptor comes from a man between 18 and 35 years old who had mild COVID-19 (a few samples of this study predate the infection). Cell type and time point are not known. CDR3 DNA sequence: TGTGCCAGCAGTCGACAGGGTGGCACTGAAGCTTTCTTT. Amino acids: CASSRQGGTEAFF.